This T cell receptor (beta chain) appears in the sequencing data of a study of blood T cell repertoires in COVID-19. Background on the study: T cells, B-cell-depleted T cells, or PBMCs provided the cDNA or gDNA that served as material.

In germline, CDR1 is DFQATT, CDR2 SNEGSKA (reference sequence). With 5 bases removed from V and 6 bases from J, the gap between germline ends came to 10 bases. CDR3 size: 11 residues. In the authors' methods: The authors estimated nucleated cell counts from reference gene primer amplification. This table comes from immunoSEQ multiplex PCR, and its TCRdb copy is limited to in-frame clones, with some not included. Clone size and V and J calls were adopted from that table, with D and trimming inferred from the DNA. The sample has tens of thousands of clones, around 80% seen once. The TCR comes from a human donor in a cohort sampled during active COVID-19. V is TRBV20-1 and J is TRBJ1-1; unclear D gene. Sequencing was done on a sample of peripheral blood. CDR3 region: CSASSGAEAFF. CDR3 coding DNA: TGCAGTGCTTCTTCCGGGGCTGAAGCTTTCTTT.